Each of the 31 T cell receptor beta chains below was sequenced from the same sample in a study of patients and donors after allogeneic stem cell transplantation. TCRdb used MiXCR to reprocess the RT-PCR reads, holding one entry per CDR3 protein. This table holds around 240,000 distinct CDR3 sequences, 12% to 15% found once. The specimen sequenced was blood, either unsorted or a sorted T cell fraction (not recorded which). The receptor set was obtained from a human donor who was either an allogeneic HSCT recipient or a stem cell or donor lymphocyte infusion donor (not recorded which). It is not recorded whose cells these are; they may come from a transplant donor.

This clonotype was seen ten or more times. This chain joins TRBV20-1 and TRBJ2-1, with D possibly TRBD1 on 6 matching bases. The germline V and J ends were trimmed by 6 bases and 1 base, with 16 bases remaining between them. Germline V CDR1 and CDR2: DFQATT, SNEGSKA (reference sequence). The CDR3 covers 15 residues. CDR3 DNA: TGCAGTGCCCTCCCAGGGCAGGGGTCCTACAATGAGCAGTTCTTC. This sequence encodes CSALPGQGSYNEQFF.

This clonotype has only a few counts. The V and J genes are TRBV25-1 and TRBJ2-5; 7 bases align to TRBD2. J lost 5 bases, V lost 3 bases, and 12 bases had no gene match. CDR3 length: 16 amino acids. From germline, CDR1 is MGHDK and CDR2 SYGVNS. CDR3 nucleotides: TGTGCCAGCAGTGACTCCCCCGGGGCCGGGGGGGAGACCCAGTACTTC. This sequence encodes CASSDSPGAGGETQYF.

The chain couples TRBV7-9 to TRBJ2-3; TRBD2 matches 12 bases. CDR3 length: 17 amino acids. Trimming at V came to 5 bases and at J to 5 bases, leaving 11 bases not matched to a gene. In germline, CDR1 is SEHNR, CDR2 FQNEAQ (reference sequence). CDR3 nucleotides: TGTGCCAGCAGCCCGGAGACTAGCGGGGGCCGGGGAGATACGCAGTATTTT. This translates into CASSPETSGGRGDTQYF.

In this sample, this clonotype turned up many times. V and J are TRBV2 and TRBJ2-5, with TRBD1 matching 11 bases. The junction had 9 bases not matched to a gene; V was cut back by 10 bases and J by 5 bases. This CDR3 has 14 amino acids. Germline CDR1 is SNHLY and CDR2 is FYNNEI. The CDR3 bases are TGTGCCATTACGGACAGGGGGCTCGGGGAGACCCAGTACTTC. Translation: CAITDRGLGETQYF.

In its sample, this clonotype was seen a few times. The chain couples TRBV5-8 to TRBJ2-1; D could derive from TRBD1 or TRBD2 (6 bases each). The V gene lost 2 bases and the J gene lost 7 bases, with 16 bases spanning the gap. The CDR3 loop spans 15 amino acids. Germline CDR1 and CDR2: SGHTS and YDEGEE. CDR3 coding DNA: TGTGCCAGCAGCTTTAGGGGGGAATCTATTAATGAGCAGTTCTTC. The encoded protein is CASSFRGESINEQFF. The variable domain in full, completed from reference TRBV5-8 and TRBJ2-1, reads EAGVTQSPTHLIKTRGQQATLRCSPISGHTSVYWYQQALGLGLQFLLWYDEGEERNRGNFPPRFSGRQFPNYSSELNVNALELEDSALYLCASSFRGESINEQFFGPGTRLTVL.

V and J are TRBV5-1 and TRBJ2-1, with TRBD1 identical over 8 bases. The CDR3 is made up of 14 amino acids. Losses at the gene ends were 0 bases for V and 9 bases for J; bases not matched to a gene: 5. Germline CDR1 reads SGHRS; CDR2 reads YFSETQ. The CDR3 DNA follows: TGCGCCAGCAGCTTGGCCCAGGGGGCTACTGAGCAGTTCTTC. It codes for CASSLAQGATEQFF.

This clonotype has a count of ten or more. This chain joins TRBV2 and TRBJ2-7; TRBD2 matches at 10 bases. The CDR3 runs 14 residues. CDR1 and CDR2 from the germline V gene are SNHLY and FYNNEI. V was clipped by 4 bases and J by 7 bases; unmatched bases: 7. CDR3 bases: TGTGCCAGCAGTGTGGCTAGCGGGAGAGGAGAGCAGTACTTC. It codes for CASSVASGRGEQYF. Using reference TRBV2 and TRBJ2-7 for the parts outside the CDR3, the full variable domain is EPEVTQTPSHQVTQMGQEVILRCVPISNHLYFYWYRQILGQKVEFLVSFYNNEISEKSEIFDDQFSVERPDGSNFTLKIRSTKLEDSAMYFCASSVASGRGEQYFGPGTRLTVT.

About this clonotype: This is likely a read error, given that the CDR3 carries no conserved phenylalanine or tryptophan at its end. The V call is TRBV6-2 or TRBV6-3, the J call TRBJ2-5; 9 nucleotides agree with TRBD2. This CDR3 has 15 residues. After removal of 4 bases from V and 4 bases from J, the junction contained 7 bases not matched to a gene. Germline V gene sequence: CDR1 MNHEY, CDR2 SVGEGT. CDR3 bases: TGTGCCAGCAGTTTGTTACTAGCGGGCCGAGAGACCCAGTACCTC. Its protein is CASSLLLAGRETQYL.

This clonotype turned up a few times. The rearrangement uses TRBV7-6 and TRBJ1-1; no clear D gene. Looked up from germline, CDR1 is SGHVS and CDR2 is FNYEAQ. This CDR3 has 13 amino acids. V was cut by 6 bases and J by 3 bases, with 11 bases left in between. In DNA form, the CDR3 reads TGTGCCAGCAGGAAACCACGAGACACTGAAGCTTTCTTT. Protein: CASRKPRDTEAFF.

This clonotype was detected a few times. This chain joins TRBV19 and TRBJ2-7, with 10 bases aligning to TRBD1. The CDR3 consists of 15 residues. Germline loops: CDR1 LNHDA, CDR2 SQIVND (reference sequence). V lost 4 bases to trimming and J lost 2 bases; unmatched junction nucleotides: 5. The DNA of the CDR3 is TGTGCCAGTAGTACCCCGGGACAGGGGACCTACGAGCAGTACTTC. Protein sequence: CASSTPGQGTYEQYF.

Points on this clonotype: One junction end does not reproduce the germline sequence, and a read error may be involved. The V gene is TRBV3-1, the J gene TRBJ2-7; 7 nucleotides align to TRBD2. This CDR3 is built from 14 residues. The V gene's germline CDR1 is LGHDT and CDR2 YNNKEL (reference sequence). This chain's CDR3 is CACRAGAPSYEQYF. The DNA for the CDR3 is TGTGCCTGCAGGGCGGGAGCTCCCTCCTACGAGCAGTACTTC.

There are a few counts of this clonotype. The rearrangement joins TRBV30 to TRBJ2-2; tentative D call: TRBD1 (5 bases). Trimming took 4 bases from V and 6 from J, leaving 15 bases between them. The CDR3 length is 14 residues. The germline CDR1 and CDR2 sequences are GTSNPN and SVGIG (reference sequence). The CDR3 spells CAWTKGDYAGELFF. CDR3 sequence (DNA): TGTGCCTGGACTAAAGGGGATTATGCCGGGGAGCTGTTTTTT. The full variable domain, in which reference TRBV30 and TRBJ2-2 provide the parts outside the CDR3, is SQTIHQWPATLVQPVGSPLSLECTVEGTSNPNLYWYRQAAGRGLQLLFYSVGIGQISSEVPQNLSASRPQDRQFILSSKKLLLSDSGFYLCAWTKGDYAGELFFGEGSRLTVL.

This clonotype was seen a handful of times. This chain connects TRBV19 to TRBJ2-7; 7 nucleotides agree with TRBD2. The germline V gene has CDR1 LNHDA and CDR2 SQIVND (reference sequence). Germline trimming cut 3 bases from V and 6 bases from J; bases unmatched to any gene: 11. CDR3 length: 15 amino acids. The CDR3 coding sequence is TGTGCCAGTAGTATGGCTAGCGGACTCACTAGCGAGCAGTACTTC. Its protein is CASSMASGLTSEQYF.

The chain employs TRBV27 and TRBJ2-7; 10 nucleotides match TRBD1. Germline assignment: CDR1 MNHEY and CDR2 SMNVEV (reference sequence). J was trimmed by 4 bases and V by 9 bases; bases with no gene match: 12. The CDR3 is 15 residues long. CDR3 DNA: TGTGCCAGTCGGCAACCCGGGACAGGGGAGTACGAGCAGTACTTC. Translation gives CASRQPGTGEYEQYF.

This clonotype was detected only a few times. The chain links TRBV20-1 to TRBJ2-3; TRBD1 matches 9 bases. Trimming at V came to 3 bases and at J to 2 bases, leaving 15 bases not matched to a gene. The CDR3 runs 18 residues. CDR1 and CDR2 from the germline V gene are DFQATT and SNEGSKA (reference sequence). CDR3 amino acids: CSARPPGPGTGSTDTQYF. The CDR3 DNA sequence: TGCAGTGCTAGGCCCCCCGGCCCGGGGACAGGGTCCACAGATACGCAGTATTTT.

This clonotype was observed at least ten times. CDR3 in DNA: TGTGCCAGCAGTTACTCGAAGAGGGGCCTGAACACCGGGGAGCTGTTTTTT. The encoded protein is CASSYSKRGLNTGELFF. This chain joins TRBV6-5 and TRBJ2-2, with D perhaps assigned TRBD1 or TRBD2 (5 bases each). V was pared by 0 bases and J by 1 base, with 12 bases between. Germline-derived CDR1 and CDR2 are MNHEY and SVGAGI. The CDR3 consists of 17 residues.

The chain uses TRBV4-1 and TRBJ2-6, with TRBD1 as a possible D gene (6 bases). Germline V lookup: CDR1 MGHRA, CDR2 YSYEKL. The CDR3 is 18 amino acids. V lost 2 bases and J 1 base, leaving 15 bases between the germline ends. The CDR3 spells CASSQLQIQGSGANVLTF. DNA for the CDR3: TGCGCCAGCAGCCAACTCCAGATACAGGGATCTGGGGCCAACGTCCTGACTTTC.

CDR3 nucleotides: TGTGCCAGCAGTGAGAGACTAGCGGGGGGTGTAAGCACCGGGGAGCTGTTTTTT. Its protein product is CASSERLAGGVSTGELFF. The rearrangement links TRBV6-1 to TRBJ2-2, with 13 positions matching TRBD2. The trim removed 3 bases at V and 4 bases at J, leaving 8 bases unmatched. The germline V gene encodes CDR1 MNHNS and CDR2 SASEGT. The CDR3 is 18 residues long.

The table lists this clonotype with a few counts. The rearrangement links TRBV7-8 to TRBJ2-2; possibly TRBD1 for D (5 bases). Germline CDR1 is SGHVS and CDR2 is FQNEAQ. The CDR3 loop spans 16 amino acids. Between the trimmed V and J ends, which lost 5 bases and 4 bases, there was a span of 17 bases. CDR3 DNA: TGTGCCAGCAGCCCCGTGGGTAGGGGCACCACCGGGGAGCTGTTTTTT. Protein: CASSPVGRGTTGELFF.

In this sample, this clonotype turned up many times. The chain couples TRBV5-6 to TRBJ1-3; 7 bases are a match to TRBD1. CDR1 is SGHDT, CDR2 YYEEEE, per germline. This CDR3 comprises 13 residues. The V and J ends lost 4 bases and 5 bases, in that order; junction bases with no gene match: 3. The CDR3 nucleotides are TGTGCCAGCAGCCTGGACAGGAGAAACACCATATATTTT. This codes for CASSLDRRNTIYF. Using reference TRBV5-6 and TRBJ1-3 for the parts outside the CDR3, the full variable domain is DAGVTQSPTHLIKTRGQQVTLRCSPKSGHDTVSWYQQALGQGPQFIFQYYEEEERQRGNFPDRFSGHQFPNYSSELNVNALLLGDSALYLCASSLDRRNTIYFGEGSWLTVV.

The chain couples TRBV30 to TRBJ1-2, with D unclear. The CDR3 runs to 19 residues. CDR1 and CDR2 (germline): GTSNPN, SVGIG (reference sequence). The germline V and J ends were trimmed by 2 bases and 2 bases, with 27 bases remaining between them. The CDR3 region has the DNA TGTGCCTGGAGTACCCCAGACGCCCCGGTCGCCCAAAAAAACTATGGCTACACCTTC. As protein: CAWSTPDAPVAQKNYGYTF.

This clonotype was seen ten or more times. The chain employs TRBV29-1 and TRBJ2-5; D uncertain. The length of the CDR3 is 12 residues. Germline values: CDR1 SQVTM, CDR2 ANQGSEA. V shed 7 bases and J shed 4 bases, with 13 bases lying between them. In DNA, the CDR3 is TGCAGCGGGATGAAGGATCGAGAGACCCAGTACTTC. This gives the protein CSGMKDRETQYF.

V and J are TRBV6-5 and TRBJ1-1, with D hard to call. Germline loops: CDR1 MNHEY, CDR2 SVGAGI. The CDR3 sequence is 16 residues long. V lost 0 bases to trimming and J lost 1 base, with 12 bases between them. The CDR3 sequence: CASSYSGLPPNTEAFF. The CDR3 DNA sequence: TGTGCCAGCAGTTACTCAGGACTACCCCCGAACACTGAAGCTTTCTTT.

This clonotype was observed at least ten times. This sequence joins TRBV9 and TRBJ2-1; TRBD1 agrees at 7 bases. CDR3 length equals 16 residues. V gave up 0 bases and J gave up 3 bases; unmatched junction bases: 6. Germline V lookup: CDR1 SGDLS, CDR2 YYNGEE. The CDR3 reads CASSVARTGYYNEQFF. DNA for the CDR3: TGTGCCAGCAGCGTAGCCCGGACAGGTTACTACAATGAGCAGTTCTTC.

This clonotype has just a few counts. The rearrangement uses TRBV7-8 and TRBJ2-1, with TRBD2 matching 9 bases. The CDR3 length is 13 residues. J was trimmed by 14 bases and V by 1 base; bases with no gene match: 6. CDR1 and CDR2 from the germline V gene are SGHVS and FQNEAQ. In DNA form, the CDR3 reads TGTGCCAGCAGCTTAGGGACTAGCGTGTCCAAGTTCTTC. Its translation: CASSLGTSVSKFF.

In this sample, this clonotype turned up a few times. The CDR3 sequence is CASSLARGSGYTF. In nucleotides, the CDR3 is TGTGCCAGCAGCTTAGCGCGGGGAAGCGGCTACACCTTC. The V call is TRBV7-6, the J call TRBJ1-2; D ambiguous. The CDR3 consists of 13 residues. With 0 bases removed from V and 8 bases from J, the gap between germline ends came to 10 bases. Germline V gene data show CDR1 as SGHVS and CDR2 as FNYEAQ.

This clonotype was counted many times. The J gene is TRBJ2-7, the V gene TRBV12-3 or TRBV12-4; 9 bases map to TRBD1. With 5 bases clipped from V and 0 bases from J, the junction kept 2 bases outside the gene matches. The CDR3 loop spans 14 amino acids. The CDR3 bases are TGTGCCAGCAGTATGACAGGGGGCTCCTACGAGCAGTACTTC. Encoded protein: CASSMTGGSYEQYF.

This clonotype was counted only a few times. The chain employs TRBV7-2 and TRBJ2-5, with 8 bases identical to TRBD2. CDR1 is SGHTA and CDR2 is FQGNSA in the germline V gene. The trim removed 1 base at V and 3 bases at J, leaving 7 bases unmatched. This CDR3 has 16 amino acids. The CDR3 coding sequence is TGTGCCAGCAGCTTAGAATATCGGGGGGGTAAAGAGACCCAGTACTTC. This codes for CASSLEYRGGKETQYF. The entire variable domain, with the rest obtained from reference TRBV7-2 and TRBJ2-5, is as follows: GAGVSQSPSNKVTEKGKDVELRCDPISGHTALYWYRQSLGQGLEFLIYFQGNSAPDKSGLPSDRFSAERTGGSVSTLTIQRTQQEDSAVYLCASSLEYRGGKETQYFGPGTRLLVL.

Remarks on this clonotype: A read error may be the cause here, since a much bigger clone is one base away. This chain connects TRBV24-1 to TRBJ1-1, with D possibly TRBD1 on 5 matching bases. Germline V CDR1 and CDR2: KGHDR, SFDVKD. The CDR3 extends over 14 amino acids. The germline V and J ends were trimmed by 4 bases and 10 bases, with 18 bases remaining between them. In DNA, the CDR3 is TGTGCCACCAGTGACGCTTTGTCAGCCGGGGGAGCTTTCTTT. Its translation is CATSDALSAGGAFF.

The chain joins TRBV6-2 or TRBV6-3 to TRBJ1-4; TRBD1 agrees at 9 bases. Germline CDR1 is MNHEY and CDR2 is SVGEGT. The J segment lost 6 bases and the V segment lost 0 bases, leaving 2 bases of the junction unmatched. The CDR3 is 15 amino acids. The chain's CDR3 is CASSYSWTGDEKLFF. CDR3 in DNA: TGTGCCAGCAGTTACTCGTGGACAGGGGATGAAAAACTGTTTTTT.

The genes are TRBV5-6 and TRBJ2-1; 7 bases map to TRBD2. The CDR3 runs 14 residues. In germline, CDR1 is SGHDT, CDR2 YYEEEE. With 2 bases clipped from V and 8 bases from J, the junction kept 7 bases outside the gene matches. The CDR3 DNA follows: TGTGCCAGCAGCTTTAGCGGGTTGGCGGATGAGCAGTTCTTC. Amino acid sequence: CASSFSGLADEQFF.